These T cell receptor beta chains were read from a single sample in a study of T cells after yellow fever vaccination. TCRdb reprocessed the 5' RACE reads via MiXCR and lists one record per CDR3 protein. The table shows 310,000 or so distinct CDR3 sequences, with roughly 6.8% occurring only once. The material sequenced was PBMCs, taken about 41 days after the first yellow fever vaccination. Every receptor here comes from a man between 18 and 29 years old who received the YFV17D yellow fever vaccine. Both conserved end residues are part of each CDR3. The D gene is left open where the match is weak. Size tells how often a clone was seen (once, few, many) or the class of an expanded clone, and some rows leave it out.

J gene,V gene,clone size,D gene,CDR3 DNA,CDR3 protein
TRBJ1-2,TRBV7-9,few,TRBD1,TGTGCCAGCAGCTCGGGACAGTTATATGGCTACACCTTC,CASSSGQLYGYTF
TRBJ1-1,TRBV4-3,few,-,TGCGCCAGCAGCCAAGAAAGGGGAGGGTCGCCTGAAGCTTTCTTT,CASSQERGGSPEAFF
TRBJ1-5,TRBV5-1,-,-,TGCGCCAGCAGCTTGGTTGGGGAACAGCCCCAGCATTTT,CASSLVGEQPQHF
TRBJ1-1,TRBV9,few,TRBD1,TGTGCCAGCAGCGGGGGGACAGGGGTCAACACTGAAGCTTTCTTT,CASSGGTGVNTEAFF
TRBJ2-2,TRBV12-3/TRBV12-4,-,TRBD2,TGTGCCAGCAGTTTGACTAGCGGGGGAATGTTTGGCGGGGAGCTGTTTTTT,CASSLTSGGMFGGELFF
TRBJ2-5,TRBV5-1,-,TRBD2,TGCGCCAGCAGCCCAGCACTAGCGGGGGGGCGGAAGACCCAGTACTTC,CASSPALAGGRKTQYF
TRBJ2-2,TRBV2,few,TRBD1,TGTGCCAGCTGCCGGGACAGGAACACCGGGGAGCTGTTTTTT,CASCRDRNTGELFF
TRBJ2-1,TRBV4-1,few,TRBD2,TGCGCCAGCAGCCACGGAGCGGGGGGCTCCTACAATGAGCAGTTCTTC,CASSHGAGGSYNEQFF
TRBJ2-3,TRBV20-1,few,-,TGCAGTGCTAGGTCCGGGCTCACAGATACGCAGTATTTT,CSARSGLTDTQYF
TRBJ1-2,TRBV10-1,-,-,TGCGCCAGCAGTGAGTCCGGCACCTATGGCTACACCTTC,CASSESGTYGYTF
TRBJ1-5,TRBV11-1,many,-,TGTGCCAGCAGCTCCCCTTCGCGGGGGGGGGATAGCAATCAGCCCCAGCATTTT,CASSSPSRGGDSNQPQHF
TRBJ1-6,TRBV7-6,-,-,TGTGCCAGCAGCTTAAGCTTAGCAGGCGTAAAATCACCCCTCCACTTT,CASSLSLAGVKSPLHF
TRBJ2-7,TRBV5-6,many,TRBD1,TGTGCCAGCAGCTTCAGGGGGCCGGACTTCTACGAGCAGTACTTC,CASSFRGPDFYEQYF
TRBJ2-1,TRBV6-1,many,-,TGTGCCAGCGGCCATAGGTCTGGGAGCTCCTACAATGAGCAGTTCTTC,CASGHRSGSSYNEQFF
TRBJ1-2,TRBV12-3/TRBV12-4,few,TRBD1,TGTGCCAGCAGTCTCGACAGGGGGAAGGATGGCTACACCTTC,CASSLDRGKDGYTF
TRBJ2-1,TRBV20-1,-,-,TGCAGTGCTAGCCGTGGCATGGGATACAATGAGCAGTTCTTC,CSASRGMGYNEQFF
TRBJ2-7,TRBV10-3,many,-,TGTGCCATCAGTGAGTCTGGGGTGCAGTTCGACGAGCAGTACTTC,CAISESGVQFDEQYF
TRBJ1-1,TRBV13,few,-,TGTGCCAGCAGCTTAGGCTTCTTCGGGACCCCTCGGACGTTGAACACTGAAGCTTTCTTT,CASSLGFFGTPRTLNTEAFF
TRBJ2-3,TRBV9,-,-,TGTGCCAGCAGCGTGGCTAGCGTGGAAGATACGCAGTATTTT,CASSVASVEDTQYF
TRBJ1-1,TRBV7-8,many,-,TGTGCCAGCAGTTACCGTGCGGGCAGCACTGAAGCTTTCTTT,CASSYRAGSTEAFF
TRBJ1-1,TRBV29-1,-,-,TGCAGCGTTGAAGATCTGAGACAGGACACTGAAGCTTTCTTT,CSVEDLRQDTEAFF
TRBJ2-2,TRBV11-2,few,TRBD2,TGTGCCAGCAGTTTCGGACTAGCCCGGGCCGGGGAGCTGTTTTTT,CASSFGLARAGELFF
TRBJ2-5,TRBV5-1,-,TRBD2,TGCGCCAGCAGCTTGGTCGGGGGGTCACAAGAGACCCAGTACTTC,CASSLVGGSQETQYF
TRBJ2-1,TRBV5-8,-,-,TGTGCCAGCAGCTCCTGGGGCAATGAGCAGTTCTTC,CASSSWGNEQFF
TRBJ2-2,TRBV29-1,many,-,TGCAGCGTTAAACGGACCGGGGAGCTGTTTTTT,CSVKRTGELFF
TRBJ1-6,TRBV4-3,few,-,TGCGCCAGCAGCCAGATGGGGGAACCCCTCCACTTT,CASSQMGEPLHF
TRBJ2-2,TRBV20-1,-,-,TGCAGTGCTCGCTATCCGGGGACCGGGGAGCTGTTTTTT,CSARYPGTGELFF
TRBJ1-1,TRBV4-3,few,-,TGCGCCAGCAGCCAAGAATGGAGGGGGACTGAAGCTTTCTTT,CASSQEWRGTEAFF
TRBJ2-1,TRBV12-3/TRBV12-4,many,-,TGTGCCAGCAGTTTTTTGGGTAATGAGCAGTTCTTC,CASSFLGNEQFF
TRBJ1-3,TRBV7-3,few,-,TGTGCCAGCAGCTATAGCTCTGGAAACACCATATATTTT,CASSYSSGNTIYF
TRBJ2-2,TRBV13,-,TRBD1,TGTGCCAGCAGCTTAGGCCCCGGACAGGCGGCGACCGGGGAGCTGTTTTTT,CASSLGPGQAATGELFF
TRBJ2-3,TRBV4-3,many,-,TGCGCCAGCAGCCAAGAGAGTTTCAACACAGATACGCAGTATTTT,CASSQESFNTDTQYF